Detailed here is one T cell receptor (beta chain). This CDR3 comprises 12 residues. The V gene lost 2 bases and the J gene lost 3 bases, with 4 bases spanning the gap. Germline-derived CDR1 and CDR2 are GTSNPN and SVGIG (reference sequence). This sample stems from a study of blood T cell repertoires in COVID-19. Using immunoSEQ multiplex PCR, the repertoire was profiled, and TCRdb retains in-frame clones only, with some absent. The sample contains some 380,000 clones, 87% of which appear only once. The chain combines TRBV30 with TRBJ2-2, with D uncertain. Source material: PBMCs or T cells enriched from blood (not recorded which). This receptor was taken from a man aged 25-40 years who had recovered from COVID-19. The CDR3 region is CAWSPDTGELFF. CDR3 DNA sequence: TGTGCCTGGAGTCCGGACACCGGGGAGCTGTTTTTT.